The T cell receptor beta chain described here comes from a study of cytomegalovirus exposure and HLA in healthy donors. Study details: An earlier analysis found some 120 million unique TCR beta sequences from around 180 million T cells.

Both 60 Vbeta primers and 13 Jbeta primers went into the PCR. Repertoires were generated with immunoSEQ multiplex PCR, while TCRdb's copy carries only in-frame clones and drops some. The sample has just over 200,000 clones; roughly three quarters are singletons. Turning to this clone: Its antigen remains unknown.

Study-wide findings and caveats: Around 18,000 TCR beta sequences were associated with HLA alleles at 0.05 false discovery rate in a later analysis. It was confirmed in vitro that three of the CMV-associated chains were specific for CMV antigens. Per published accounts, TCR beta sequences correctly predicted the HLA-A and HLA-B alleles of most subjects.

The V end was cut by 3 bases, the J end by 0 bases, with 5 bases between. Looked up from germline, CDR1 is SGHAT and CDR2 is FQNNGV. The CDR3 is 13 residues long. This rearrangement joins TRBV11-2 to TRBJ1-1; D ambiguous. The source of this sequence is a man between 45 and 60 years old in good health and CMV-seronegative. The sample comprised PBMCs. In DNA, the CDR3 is TGTGCCAGCAGCTTGGCAGTGAACACTGAAGCTTTCTTT. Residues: CASSLAVNTEAFF.